The clone carrying this TCR beta chain was observed a handful of times. CDR3 size: 14 residues. Between the trimmed V and J ends, which lost 5 bases and 6 bases, there was a span of 14 bases. Looked up from germline, CDR1 is SGHTA and CDR2 is FQGNSA. This specimen belongs to a study of PD-L1 blockade in urothelial cancer. The time point denotes: pretreatment peripheral blood. The data were produced by immunoSEQ multiplex PCR, yet TCRdb's version contains in-frame clones alone and is incomplete. Of 87,000 or so clones listed, less than 90% are singletons. The starting material was PBMCs, obtained around atezolizumab (anti-PD-L1) treatment. The sequence derives from a man aged 55-75 years with urothelial cancer. This chain uses TRBV7-2 with TRBJ2-1; maybe TRBD2 (5 bases). This CDR3 reads CASSRTYLANEQFF. CDR3 nucleotide sequence: TGTGCCAGCAGCCGCACCTACCTAGCCAATGAGCAGTTCTTC.